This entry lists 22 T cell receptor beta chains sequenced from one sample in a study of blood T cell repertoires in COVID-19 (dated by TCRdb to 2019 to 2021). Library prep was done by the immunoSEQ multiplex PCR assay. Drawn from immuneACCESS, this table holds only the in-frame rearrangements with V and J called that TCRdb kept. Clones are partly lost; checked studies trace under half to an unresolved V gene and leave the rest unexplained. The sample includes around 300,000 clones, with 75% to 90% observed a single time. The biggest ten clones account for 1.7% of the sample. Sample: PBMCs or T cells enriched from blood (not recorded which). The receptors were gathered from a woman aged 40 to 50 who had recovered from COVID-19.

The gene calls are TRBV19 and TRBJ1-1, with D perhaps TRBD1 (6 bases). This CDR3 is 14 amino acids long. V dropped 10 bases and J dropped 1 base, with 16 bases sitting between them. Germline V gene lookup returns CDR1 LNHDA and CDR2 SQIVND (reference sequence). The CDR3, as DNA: TGTGCCATAGGGGGACCCCCTGAGAACACTGAAGCTTTCTTT. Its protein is CAIGGPPENTEAFF.

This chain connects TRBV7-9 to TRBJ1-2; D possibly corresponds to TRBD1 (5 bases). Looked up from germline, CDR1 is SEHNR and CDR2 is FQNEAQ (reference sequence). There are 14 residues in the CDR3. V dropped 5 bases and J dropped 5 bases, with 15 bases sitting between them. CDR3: CASSTGSGRYGYTF. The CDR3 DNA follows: TGTGCCAGCAGCACAGGATCAGGGAGGTATGGCTACACCTTC.

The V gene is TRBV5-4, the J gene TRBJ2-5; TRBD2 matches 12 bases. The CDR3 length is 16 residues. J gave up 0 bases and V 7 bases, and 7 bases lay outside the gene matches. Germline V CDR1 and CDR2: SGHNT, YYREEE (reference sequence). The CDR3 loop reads CASAPRLAGDQETQYF. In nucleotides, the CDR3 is TGTGCCAGCGCACCACGACTAGCGGGGGACCAAGAGACCCAGTACTTC.

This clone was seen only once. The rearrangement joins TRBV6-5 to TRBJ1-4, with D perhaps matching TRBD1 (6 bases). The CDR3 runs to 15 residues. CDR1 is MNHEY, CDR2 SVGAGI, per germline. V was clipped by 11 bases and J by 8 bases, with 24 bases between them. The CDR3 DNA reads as TGTGCCTCAGATGCGAGGACGGGAGGGGGGGAAAAACTGTTTTTT. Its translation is CASDARTGGGEKLFF.

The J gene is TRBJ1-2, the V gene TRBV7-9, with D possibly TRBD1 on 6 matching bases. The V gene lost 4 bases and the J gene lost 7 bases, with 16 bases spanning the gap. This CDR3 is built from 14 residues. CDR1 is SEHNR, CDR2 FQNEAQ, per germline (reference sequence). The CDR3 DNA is TGTGCCAGCAGCTCGGAACAGGGAGCTATTGGCTACACCTTC. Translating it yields CASSSEQGAIGYTF.

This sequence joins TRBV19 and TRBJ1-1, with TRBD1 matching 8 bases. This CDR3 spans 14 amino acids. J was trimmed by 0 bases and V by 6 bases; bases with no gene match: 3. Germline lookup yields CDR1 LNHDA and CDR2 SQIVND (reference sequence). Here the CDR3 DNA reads TGTGCCAGTAGGCGGGACAGGTTGAACACTGAAGCTTTCTTT. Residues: CASRRDRLNTEAFF.

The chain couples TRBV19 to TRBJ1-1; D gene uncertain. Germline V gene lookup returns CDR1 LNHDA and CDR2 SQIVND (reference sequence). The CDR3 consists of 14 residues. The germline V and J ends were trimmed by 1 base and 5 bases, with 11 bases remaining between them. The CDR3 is CASSIGSTRTEAFF. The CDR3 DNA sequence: TGTGCCAGTAGTATAGGGTCGACGCGGACTGAAGCTTTCTTT.

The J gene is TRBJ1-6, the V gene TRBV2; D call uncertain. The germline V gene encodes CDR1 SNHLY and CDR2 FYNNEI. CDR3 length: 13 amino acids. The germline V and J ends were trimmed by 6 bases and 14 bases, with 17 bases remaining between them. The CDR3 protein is CASRDGGLVALHF. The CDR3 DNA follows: TGTGCCAGCAGAGACGGAGGGCTTGTGGCCCTCCACTTT. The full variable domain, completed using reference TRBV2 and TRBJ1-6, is EPEVTQTPSHQVTQMGQEVILRCVPISNHLYFYWYRQILGQKVEFLVSFYNNEISEKSEIFDDQFSVERPDGSNFTLKIRSTKLEDSAMYFCASRDGGLVALHFGNGTRLTVT.

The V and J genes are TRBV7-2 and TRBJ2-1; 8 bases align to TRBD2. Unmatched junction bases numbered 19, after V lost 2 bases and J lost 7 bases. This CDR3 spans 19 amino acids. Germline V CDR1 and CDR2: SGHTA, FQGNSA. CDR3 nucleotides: TGTGCCAGCAGCTTACCCCAATTCAGGACTAGCCCCCTGGGTAATGAGCAGTTCTTC. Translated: CASSLPQFRTSPLGNEQFF.

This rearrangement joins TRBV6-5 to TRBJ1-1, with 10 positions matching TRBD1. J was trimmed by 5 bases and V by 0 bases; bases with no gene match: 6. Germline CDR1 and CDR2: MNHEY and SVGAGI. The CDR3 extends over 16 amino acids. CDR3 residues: CASSYSMWTGGTEAFF. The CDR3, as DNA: TGTGCCAGCAGTTACTCGATGTGGACAGGGGGAACTGAAGCTTTCTTT.

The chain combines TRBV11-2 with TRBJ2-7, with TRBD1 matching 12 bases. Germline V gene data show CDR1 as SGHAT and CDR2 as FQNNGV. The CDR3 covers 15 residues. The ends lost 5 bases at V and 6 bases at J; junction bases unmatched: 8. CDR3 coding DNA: TGTGCCAGCAGCCTGGGACAGGGGGCGCATAGCGAGCAGTACTTC. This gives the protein CASSLGQGAHSEQYF.

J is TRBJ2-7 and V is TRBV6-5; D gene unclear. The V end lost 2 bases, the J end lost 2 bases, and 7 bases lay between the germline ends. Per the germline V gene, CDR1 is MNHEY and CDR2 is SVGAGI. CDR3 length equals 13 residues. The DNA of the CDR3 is TGTGCCAGCAGTTACGCGGCGACCTACGAGCAGTACTTC. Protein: CASSYAATYEQYF.

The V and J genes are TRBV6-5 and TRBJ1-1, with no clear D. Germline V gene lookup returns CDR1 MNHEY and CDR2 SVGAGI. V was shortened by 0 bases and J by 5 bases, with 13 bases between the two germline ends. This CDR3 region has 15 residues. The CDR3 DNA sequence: TGTGCCAGCAGTTACTCGAGCGGCAGCAGGACTGAAGCTTTCTTT. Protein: CASSYSSGSRTEAFF.

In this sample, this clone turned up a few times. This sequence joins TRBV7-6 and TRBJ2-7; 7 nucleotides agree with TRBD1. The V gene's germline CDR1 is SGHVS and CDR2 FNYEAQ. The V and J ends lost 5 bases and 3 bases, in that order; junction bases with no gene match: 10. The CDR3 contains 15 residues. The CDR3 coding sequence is TGTGCCAGCAGCGGGTTAGGACAGGCCTACTACGAGCAGTACTTC. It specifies CASSGLGQAYYEQYF.

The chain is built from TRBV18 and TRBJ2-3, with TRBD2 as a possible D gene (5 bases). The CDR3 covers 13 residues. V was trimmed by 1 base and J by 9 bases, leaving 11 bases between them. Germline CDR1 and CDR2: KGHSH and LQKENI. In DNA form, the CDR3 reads TGTGCCAGCTCACCACTTCAGCGGAACACGCAGTATTTT. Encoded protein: CASSPLQRNTQYF.

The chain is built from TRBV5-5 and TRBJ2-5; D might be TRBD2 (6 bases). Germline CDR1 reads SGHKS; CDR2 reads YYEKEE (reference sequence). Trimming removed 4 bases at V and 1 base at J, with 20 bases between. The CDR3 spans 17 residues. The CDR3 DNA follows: TGTGCCAGCAGCAAACACGGGTTAGCGGAGATCCAAGAGACCCAGTACTTC. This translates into CASSKHGLAEIQETQYF.

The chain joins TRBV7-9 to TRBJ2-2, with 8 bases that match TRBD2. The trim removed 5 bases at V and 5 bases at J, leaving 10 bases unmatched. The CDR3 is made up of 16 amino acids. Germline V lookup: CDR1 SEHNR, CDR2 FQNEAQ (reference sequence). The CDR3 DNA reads TGTGCCAGCAGCAAAACCATAGCGGGGAGTACCGGGGAGCTGTTTTTT. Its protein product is CASSKTIAGSTGELFF.

CDR3 region: CASSHTSRDRPTGANVLTF. As DNA, the CDR3 is TGTGCCAGCAGCCATACAAGCCGGGACAGGCCGACAGGGGCCAACGTCCTGACTTTC. The rearrangement joins TRBV11-3 to TRBJ2-6; 8 bases fit TRBD1. V was pared by 5 bases and J by 4 bases, with 16 bases of the junction left unmatched. Per germline, CDR1 SGHNT and CDR2 YENEEA. The CDR3 runs 19 residues.

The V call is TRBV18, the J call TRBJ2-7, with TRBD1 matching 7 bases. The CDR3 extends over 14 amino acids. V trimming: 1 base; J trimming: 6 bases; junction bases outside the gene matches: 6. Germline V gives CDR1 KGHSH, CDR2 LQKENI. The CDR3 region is CASSPQGGPGEQYF. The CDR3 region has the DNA TGTGCCAGCTCACCACAAGGGGGCCCCGGCGAGCAGTACTTC. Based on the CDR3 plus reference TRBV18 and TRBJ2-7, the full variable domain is NAGVMQNPRHLVRRRGQEARLRCSPMKGHSHVYWYRQLPEEGLKFMVYLQKENIIDESGMPKERFSAEFPKEGPSILRIQQVVRGDSAAYFCASSPQGGPGEQYFGPGTRLTVT.

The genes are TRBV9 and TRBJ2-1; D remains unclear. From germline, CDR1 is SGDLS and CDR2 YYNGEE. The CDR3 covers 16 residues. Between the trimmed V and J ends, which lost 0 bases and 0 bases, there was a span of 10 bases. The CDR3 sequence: CASSVDGGSSYNEQFF. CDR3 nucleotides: TGTGCCAGCAGCGTAGACGGCGGAAGCTCCTACAATGAGCAGTTCTTC.

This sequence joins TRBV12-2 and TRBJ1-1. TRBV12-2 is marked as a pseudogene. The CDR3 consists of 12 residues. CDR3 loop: CASRRGGTEAFF. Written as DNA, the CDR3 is TGTGCAAGTCGGCGGGGGGGAACCGAAGCTTTCTTT.

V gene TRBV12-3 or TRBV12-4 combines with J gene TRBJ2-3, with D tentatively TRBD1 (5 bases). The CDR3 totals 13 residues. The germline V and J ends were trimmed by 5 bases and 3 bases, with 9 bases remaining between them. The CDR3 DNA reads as TGTGCCAGCAGTCCGCAGGGAACAGATACGCAGTATTTT. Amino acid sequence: CASSPQGTDTQYF.